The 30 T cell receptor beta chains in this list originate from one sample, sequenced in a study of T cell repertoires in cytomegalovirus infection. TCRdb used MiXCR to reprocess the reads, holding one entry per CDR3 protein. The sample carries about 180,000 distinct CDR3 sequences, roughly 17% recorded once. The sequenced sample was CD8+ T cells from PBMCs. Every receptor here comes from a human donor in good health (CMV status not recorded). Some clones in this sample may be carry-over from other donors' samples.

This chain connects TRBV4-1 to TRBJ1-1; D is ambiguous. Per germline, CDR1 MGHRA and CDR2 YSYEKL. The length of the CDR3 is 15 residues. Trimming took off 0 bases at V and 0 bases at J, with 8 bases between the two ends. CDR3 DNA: TGCGCCAGCAGCCAAGAATGGAGCATGAACACTGAAGCTTTCTTT. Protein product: CASSQEWSMNTEAFF.

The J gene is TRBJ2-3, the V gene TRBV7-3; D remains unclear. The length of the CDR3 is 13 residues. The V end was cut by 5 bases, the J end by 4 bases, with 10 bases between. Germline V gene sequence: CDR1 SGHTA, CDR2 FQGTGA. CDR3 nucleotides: TGTGCCAGCAGCGCAGACCTATCAGATACGCAGTATTTT. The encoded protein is CASSADLSDTQYF.

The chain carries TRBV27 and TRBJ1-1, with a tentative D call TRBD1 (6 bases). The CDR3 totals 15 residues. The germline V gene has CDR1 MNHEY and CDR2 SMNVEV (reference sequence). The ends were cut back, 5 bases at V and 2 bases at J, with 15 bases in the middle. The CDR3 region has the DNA TGTGCCAGCAGTGGGTACAGGGTTGCAAACACTGAAGCTTTCTTT. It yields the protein CASSGYRVANTEAFF.

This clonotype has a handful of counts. The CDR3 region is CASEHKGTEAFF. DNA of the CDR3: TGTGCCAGCGAACATAAGGGTACTGAAGCTTTCTTT. The V gene is TRBV13, the J gene TRBJ1-1; D is unresolved. The V and J ends lost 8 bases and 5 bases respectively, with 12 bases between them. CDR3 size: 12 residues. Germline values: CDR1 PRHDT, CDR2 FYEKMQ (reference sequence).

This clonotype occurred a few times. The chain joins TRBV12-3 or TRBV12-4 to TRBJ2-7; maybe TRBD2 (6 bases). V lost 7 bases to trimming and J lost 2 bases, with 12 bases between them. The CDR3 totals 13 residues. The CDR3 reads CASIRWEAYEQYF. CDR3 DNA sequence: TGTGCCAGCATCAGATGGGAGGCCTACGAGCAGTACTTC.

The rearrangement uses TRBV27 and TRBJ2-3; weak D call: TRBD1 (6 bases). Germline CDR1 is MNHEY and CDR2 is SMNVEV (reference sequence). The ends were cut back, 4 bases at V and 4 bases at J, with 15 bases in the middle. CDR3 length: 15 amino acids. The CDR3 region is CASSSDSSQSDTQYF. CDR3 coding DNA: TGTGCCAGCAGTTCGGACAGTTCACAGTCAGATACGCAGTATTTT.

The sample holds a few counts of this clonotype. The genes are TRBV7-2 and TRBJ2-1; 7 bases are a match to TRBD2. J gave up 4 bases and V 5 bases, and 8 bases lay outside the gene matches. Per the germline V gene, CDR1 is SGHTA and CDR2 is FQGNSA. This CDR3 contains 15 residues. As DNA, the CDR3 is TGTGCCAGCAGCCGGAGCGGGACCCAATACAATGAGCAGTTCTTC. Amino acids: CASSRSGTQYNEQFF.

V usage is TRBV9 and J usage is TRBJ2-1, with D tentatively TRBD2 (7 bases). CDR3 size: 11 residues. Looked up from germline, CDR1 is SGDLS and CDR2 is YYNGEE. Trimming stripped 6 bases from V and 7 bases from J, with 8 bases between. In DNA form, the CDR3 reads TGTGCCAGCAAGGGGGGGAATGAGCAGTTCTTC. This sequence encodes CASKGGNEQFF.

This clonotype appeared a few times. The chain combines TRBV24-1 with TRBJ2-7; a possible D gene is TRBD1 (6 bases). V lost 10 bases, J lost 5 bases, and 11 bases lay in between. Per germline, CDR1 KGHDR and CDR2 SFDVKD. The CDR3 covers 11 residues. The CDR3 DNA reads TGTGCCACACAACAGGGAGACGAGCAGTACTTC. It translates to CATQQGDEQYF.

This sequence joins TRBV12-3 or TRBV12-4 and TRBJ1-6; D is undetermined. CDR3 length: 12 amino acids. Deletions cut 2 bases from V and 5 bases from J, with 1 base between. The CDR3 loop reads CASSLNNSPLHF. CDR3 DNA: TGTGCCAGCAGTTTAAATAATTCACCCCTCCACTTT.

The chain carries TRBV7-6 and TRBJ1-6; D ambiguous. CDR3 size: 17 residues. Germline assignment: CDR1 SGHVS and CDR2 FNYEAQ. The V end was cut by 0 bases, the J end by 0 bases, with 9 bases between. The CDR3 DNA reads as TGTGCCAGCAGCTTAGCCCCCGACGGCTCCTATAATTCACCCCTCCACTTT. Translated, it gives CASSLAPDGSYNSPLHF.

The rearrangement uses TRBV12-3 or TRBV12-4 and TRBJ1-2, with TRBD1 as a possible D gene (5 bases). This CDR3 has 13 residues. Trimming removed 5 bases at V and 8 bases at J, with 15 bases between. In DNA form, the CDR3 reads TGTGCCAGCAGTCCCAGCGGGGCGTGGGGCTACACCTTC. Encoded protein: CASSPSGAWGYTF.

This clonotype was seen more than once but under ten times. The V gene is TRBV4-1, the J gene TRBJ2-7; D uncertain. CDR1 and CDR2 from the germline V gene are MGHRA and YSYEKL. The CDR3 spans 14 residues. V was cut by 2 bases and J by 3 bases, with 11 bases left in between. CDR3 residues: CASSQSPDHYEQYF. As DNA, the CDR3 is TGCGCCAGCAGCCAAAGTCCAGATCACTACGAGCAGTACTTC.

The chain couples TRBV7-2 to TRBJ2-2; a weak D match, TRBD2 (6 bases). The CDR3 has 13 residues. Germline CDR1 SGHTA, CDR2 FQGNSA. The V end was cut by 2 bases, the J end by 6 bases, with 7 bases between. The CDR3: CASSLWGAGELFF. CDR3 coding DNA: TGTGCCAGCAGCTTATGGGGGGCCGGGGAGCTGTTTTTT.

CDR3 amino acids: CRGRGNTEAFF. The CDR3, as DNA: TGCCGGGGACGGGGAAACACTGAAGCTTTCTTT. The V call is TRBV20-1, the J call TRBJ1-1, with D perhaps TRBD1 (5 bases). The CDR3 is 11 amino acids. The V gene's germline CDR1 is DFQATT and CDR2 SNEGSKA (reference sequence).

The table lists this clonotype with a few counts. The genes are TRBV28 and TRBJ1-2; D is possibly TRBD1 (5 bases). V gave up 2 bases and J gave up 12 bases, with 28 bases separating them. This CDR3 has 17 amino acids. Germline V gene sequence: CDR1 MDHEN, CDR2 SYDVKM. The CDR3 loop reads CASSLEARAGVPRGNTF. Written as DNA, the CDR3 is TGTGCCAGCAGTTTAGAGGCTCGGGCGGGGGTTCCTCGGGGAAACACCTTC.

CDR3 residues: CASSVGTLNYEQYF. The CDR3, as DNA: TGTGCCAGCAGCGTAGGGACACTAAACTACGAGCAGTACTTC. This sequence joins TRBV9 and TRBJ2-7, with a weak D call TRBD1 (5 bases). The V gene lost 0 bases and the J gene lost 3 bases, with 10 bases spanning the gap. CDR3 length: 14 residues. Per the germline V gene, CDR1 is SGDLS and CDR2 is YYNGEE.

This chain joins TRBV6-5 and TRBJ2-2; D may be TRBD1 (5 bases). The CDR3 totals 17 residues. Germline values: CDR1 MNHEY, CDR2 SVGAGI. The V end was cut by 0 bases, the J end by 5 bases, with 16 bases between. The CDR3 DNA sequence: TGTGCCAGCAGTTACTCCTTAGGGGCGTATGGAACCGGGGAGCTGTTTTTT. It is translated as CASSYSLGAYGTGELFF.

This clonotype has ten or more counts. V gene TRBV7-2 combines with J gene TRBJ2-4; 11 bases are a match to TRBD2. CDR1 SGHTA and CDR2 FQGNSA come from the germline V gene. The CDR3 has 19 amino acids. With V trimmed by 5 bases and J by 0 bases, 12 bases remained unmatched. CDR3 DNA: TGTGCCAGCAGCGTAGGCGGGACTAGCGGATTCCTAGCCAAAAACATTCAGTACTTC. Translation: CASSVGGTSGFLAKNIQYF.

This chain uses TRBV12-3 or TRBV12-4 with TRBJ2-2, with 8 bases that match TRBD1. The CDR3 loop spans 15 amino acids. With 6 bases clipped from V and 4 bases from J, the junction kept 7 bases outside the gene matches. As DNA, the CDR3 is TGTGCCAGCAGGGCAGGGGGCCATCGCACCGGGGAGCTGTTTTTT. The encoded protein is CASRAGGHRTGELFF.

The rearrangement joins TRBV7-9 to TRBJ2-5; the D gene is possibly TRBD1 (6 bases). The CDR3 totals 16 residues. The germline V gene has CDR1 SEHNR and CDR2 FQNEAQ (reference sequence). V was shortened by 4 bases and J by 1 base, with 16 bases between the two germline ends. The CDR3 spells CASSSDGTYLQETQYF. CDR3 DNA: TGTGCCAGCAGCTCAGACGGGACATATCTCCAAGAGACCCAGTACTTC.

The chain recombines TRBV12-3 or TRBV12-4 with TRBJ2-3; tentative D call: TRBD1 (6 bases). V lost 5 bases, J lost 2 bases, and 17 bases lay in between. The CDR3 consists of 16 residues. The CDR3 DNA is TGTGCCAGCAGTGGGCCCGGGACACTCCCCACAGATACGCAGTATTTT. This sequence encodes CASSGPGTLPTDTQYF.

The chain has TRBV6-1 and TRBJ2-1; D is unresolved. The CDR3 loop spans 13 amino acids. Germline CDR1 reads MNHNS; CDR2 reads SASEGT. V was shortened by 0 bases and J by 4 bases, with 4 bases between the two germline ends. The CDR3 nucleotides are TGTGCCAGCAGTGAAGCGCCATACAATGAGCAGTTCTTC. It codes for CASSEAPYNEQFF.

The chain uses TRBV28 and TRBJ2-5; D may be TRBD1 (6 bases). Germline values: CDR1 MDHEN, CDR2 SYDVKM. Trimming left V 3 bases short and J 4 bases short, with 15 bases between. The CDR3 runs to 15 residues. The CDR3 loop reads CASSLRQERGETQYF. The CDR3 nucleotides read TGTGCCAGCAGTTTGCGACAGGAGAGAGGAGAGACCCAGTACTTC. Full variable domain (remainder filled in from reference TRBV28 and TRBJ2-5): DVKVTQSSRYLVKRTGEKVFLECVQDMDHENMFWYRQDPGLGLRLIYFSYDVKMKEKGDIPEGYSVSREKKERFSLILESASTNQTSMYLCASSLRQERGETQYFGPGTRLLVL.

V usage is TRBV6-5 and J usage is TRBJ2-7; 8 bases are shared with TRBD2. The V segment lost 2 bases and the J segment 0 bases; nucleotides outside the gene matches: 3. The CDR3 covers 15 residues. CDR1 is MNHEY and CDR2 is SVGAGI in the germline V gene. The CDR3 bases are TGTGCCAGCAGTTACCTAGCGGGCCTCTCCTACGAGCAGTACTTC. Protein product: CASSYLAGLSYEQYF.

The CDR3: CASSLKIDYEQYF. The CDR3, as DNA: TGTGCCAGCAGTTTAAAGATCGACTACGAGCAGTACTTC. The chain links TRBV12-3 or TRBV12-4 to TRBJ2-7; D not resolved. CDR3 length: 13 amino acids. V was pared by 2 bases and J by 3 bases, with 8 bases between.

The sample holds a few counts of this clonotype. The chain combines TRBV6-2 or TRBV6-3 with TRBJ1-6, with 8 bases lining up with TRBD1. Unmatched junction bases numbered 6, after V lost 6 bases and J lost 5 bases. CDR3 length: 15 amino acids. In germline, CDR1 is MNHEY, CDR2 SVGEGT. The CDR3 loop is CASSRPGQDNSPLHF. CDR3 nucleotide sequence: TGTGCCAGCAGCCGACCGGGACAGGATAATTCACCCCTCCACTTT.

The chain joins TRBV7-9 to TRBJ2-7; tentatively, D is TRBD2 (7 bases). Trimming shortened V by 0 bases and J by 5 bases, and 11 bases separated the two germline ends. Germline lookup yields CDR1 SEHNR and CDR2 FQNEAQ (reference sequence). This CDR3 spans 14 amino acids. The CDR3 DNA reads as TGTGCCAGCAGCTTAGCGGGGGGGCATAACGAGCAGTACTTC. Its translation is CASSLAGGHNEQYF.

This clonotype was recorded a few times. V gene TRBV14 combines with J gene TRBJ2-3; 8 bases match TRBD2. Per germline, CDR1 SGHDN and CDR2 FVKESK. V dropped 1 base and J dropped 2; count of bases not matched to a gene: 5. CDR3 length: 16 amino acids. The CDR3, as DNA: TGTGCCAGCAGCCAAGGGACTAGCCGTTCCACAGATACGCAGTATTTT. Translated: CASSQGTSRSTDTQYF.

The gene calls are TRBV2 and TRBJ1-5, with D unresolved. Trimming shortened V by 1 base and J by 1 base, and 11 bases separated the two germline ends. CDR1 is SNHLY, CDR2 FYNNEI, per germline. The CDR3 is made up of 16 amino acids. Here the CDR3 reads CASSEGDTESNQPQHF. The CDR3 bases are TGTGCCAGCAGTGAAGGCGACACTGAAAGCAATCAGCCCCAGCATTTT. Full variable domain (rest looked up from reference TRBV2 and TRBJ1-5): EPEVTQTPSHQVTQMGQEVILRCVPISNHLYFYWYRQILGQKVEFLVSFYNNEISEKSEIFDDQFSVERPDGSNFTLKIRSTKLEDSAMYFCASSEGDTESNQPQHFGDGTRLSIL.